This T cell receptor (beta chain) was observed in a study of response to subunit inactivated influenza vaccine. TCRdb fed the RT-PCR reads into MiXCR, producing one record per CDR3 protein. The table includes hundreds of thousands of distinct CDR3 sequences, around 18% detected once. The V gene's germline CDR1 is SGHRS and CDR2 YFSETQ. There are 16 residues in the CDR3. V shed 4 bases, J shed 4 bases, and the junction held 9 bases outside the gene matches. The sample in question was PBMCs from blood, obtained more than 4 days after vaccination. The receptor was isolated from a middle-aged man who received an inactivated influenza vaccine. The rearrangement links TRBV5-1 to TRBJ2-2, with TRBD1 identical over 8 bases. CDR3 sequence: CASSIRTGIGTGELFF. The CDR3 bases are TGCGCCAGCAGCATCCGGACAGGGATCGGCACCGGGGAGCTGTTTTTT.